This T cell receptor beta chain comes out of a study of T cells after yellow fever vaccination (dated by TCRdb to about 2019). With regard to the full study: The SMART-Seq v4 Ultra Low Input RNA kit was used to prepare libraries from fractions with low cell numbers. To follow T-cell clones before and after both primary and booster YFV17D yellow fever vaccination, bulk TCR alpha and beta repertoires underwent longitudinal sequencing. Two healthy male donors, one aged 18 to 30 and one aged 30 to 40 years, made up the cohort. Bulk PBMC replicates and cell subsets were isolated from blood drawn at multiple timepoints before and after both primary and secondary immunization.

Overall study outcomes, separate from this receptor: A small share of clonotypes occurred in both CD4 and CD8 compartments, likely arising from convergent recombination. The secondary T-cell response was found to be weaker but faster than the primary response, with a peak reached on day 5 rather than on day 15. Most clones expanded after primary vaccination (around 97% of CD4 and around nine tenths of CD8) were re-detected after the booster, suggesting that broad memory maintenance occurred. Computational filtering was required because FACS-sorted repertoires could contain abundant contaminating clonotypes from the bulk population. Because only two donors were included in the study, the extent to which the findings can be generalized is limited.

There are 16 amino acids in the CDR3, from cysteine to phenylalanine inclusive. Only the CDR3 region is kept as DNA, spanning 48 bases read in frame from base 1. CDR1 and CDR2 are drawn from the germline V gene (reference sequence): MNHEY, SMNVEV. The junction carries 17 bases between V and J, which are trimmed by 5 bases and 1 base respectively. Sequencing used an Illumina NovaSeq 6000. Synthesis of TCR cDNA relied on 5'RACE template switching, a step that introduced a universal primer site along with unique molecular identifiers. Priming for cDNA synthesis came from both the TCR alpha and TCR beta constant segments. Library amplification involved two PCR steps, and the second step added sample barcodes and sequencing adapters. Sequencing of libraries was done on Illumina HiSeq 2500 (2x100 bp) or NovaSeq (2x150 bp). The authors' pipeline ran thus. Demultiplexing of reads and collapsing into UMI consensus sequences were performed with MIGEC, and V(D)J alignment was carried out with MiXCR. Clonotypes responding to the vaccine were identified with edgeR on replicate PBMC samples, with the criteria of FDR below 0.01 and a log2 fold change above 5 up to day 15. Bulk clonotypes were assigned CD4 or CD8 identity according to which sequenced CD4 or CD8 repertoire held them at higher abundance. TCRdb applied fastp at Q25 and MiXCR to the public reads, then kept only in-frame beta chains. All rows with the same CDR3 protein become a single entry with the most common DNA and genes. These V and J calls rely on TCRdb rather than the paper's analysis. The sample contains around 320,000 distinct CDR3 sequences, 7.5% to 9.5% of them found a single time. Of the sample, about 3.7% falls within the top ten clones.

The sample's treatment or condition label, decoded: live attenuated yellow fever vaccine strain. A standard Ficoll-Paque protocol was used to isolate PBMCs from peripheral blood. Dynabeads CD4 and CD8 positive selection kits were used to isolate the CD4 and CD8 T-cell fractions. TriZol was used to extract RNA from bulk PBMCs, CD4 and CD8 fractions, and dextramer-positive and dextramer-negative fractions. Regarding this clonotype: Its binding antigen is unknown. No base quality information exists; no much larger clone differs at one position.

This receptor was obtained from a man between 18 and 35 years old who received the YFV17D yellow fever vaccine. Material: CD4+ T cells sorted from PBMCs, obtained 5 days after the yellow fever booster vaccination. The sequence links TRBV27 to TRBJ1-1; TRBD1 could be the D gene, as 5 bases match. The CDR3 amino acid sequence is: CASSVDPGQGNTEAFF. The DNA reads TGTGCCAGCAGTGTAGATCCGGGGCAGGGGAACACTGAAGCTTTCTTT.